This T cell receptor (beta chain) was recorded in a study of blood T cell repertoires in COVID-19 (dated by TCRdb to between 2020 and 2021). Broadly, across the study: Samples from collaborators originated in the United States, Italy and Spain and spanned both the acute and convalescent phases of COVID-19. The material from the prospective study consisted of cDNA or gDNA derived from T cells, B-cell-depleted T cells, or PBMCs. Subjects who had been exposed to COVID-19, were actively infected with it, or had recovered from it provided the deeply sampled blood TCRbeta repertoires that made up the dataset. The repertoires were made available in a free public database intended to serve as a resource for research on the immune response to SARS-CoV-2. Samples came from the ongoing ImmuneRACE study (first 160 participants) plus 1,254 subjects from 6 global collaborators. The sample metadata nearly always contained a de-identified subject ID, COVID-19 status, age in years and sex. Where HLA class I and class II types were available, the types were taken from metadata supplied by the sample provider, not from assay-based typing.

Participants in the prospective study were aged about 18 to 95 years, lived in more than 20 United States geographic areas, and enrolled through a virtual design. In the prospective study, participants were assigned to cohorts based on the clinical history participants reported in a screening survey and a study questionnaire. Recovered participants in ImmuneRACE Cohort 3 were defined as having two consecutive negative NP/OP PCR tests, clearance from a healthcare professional, or resolution of symptoms. Each participant in the prospective study had whole blood, serum and a nasopharyngeal or oropharyngeal swab collected by mobile phlebotomists. Over an approximately two-month period, participants in the prospective study had the option of providing additional blood draws and questionnaires. Before DNA extraction, prospective study blood samples were shipped either frozen or at room temperature. As encoded in the germline V gene, CDR1 is LGHNA while CDR2 is YNFKEQ. V and J lose 0 bases and 2 bases, and a span of 12 bases separates them. Counted from cysteine to phenylalanine, this CDR3 has 16 amino acids. The retained sequence is limited to the CDR3, 48 bases, with the frame set at the first base.

TCRbeta CDR3 regions were amplified from genomic DNA using the immunoSEQ Assay, a bias-controlled multiplex PCR. Under the source paper's analysis protocol: Nucleated cell counts per sample were estimated from amplification of reference gene primers within the assay. To quantify the absolute abundance of each unique TCRbeta CDR3 rearrangement, sequence reads were collapsed and filtered. For each sample, productive Simpson clonality was calculated by taking the square root of Simpson's diversity index across productive rearrangements. The table was pulled from immuneACCESS by TCRdb, which kept in-frame rearrangements only. Such tables lose some clones; where checked, under half of the loss comes from unresolved V genes, and the rest has no known cause. V, J and clone size were drawn from that table, and D and trimming were deduced from the DNA. The sample data list fewer than 400,000 clones, and roughly 90% of these were observed just once. The ten largest clones capture around 18% of the sample.

Broader findings and caveats from the paper: How much clinical and demographic metadata was included differed by source and by participant, and the metadata was provided uncurated.

About this clone: Its antigen is currently not known. No qualities accompany the bases; no much larger clone lies one base away.

Recombination connected TRBV4-2 to TRBJ2-3; perhaps TRBD1 is the D gene, with 6 bases matching. Input material: PBMCs or T cells enriched from blood (not recorded which). The sequence came from a woman aged 30 to 39 who had recovered from COVID-19. This receptor carries the CDR3 CASSQETGAYTDTQYF. The DNA sequence is given as TGTGCCAGCAGCCAAGAGACAGGAGCCTACACAGATACGCAGTATTTT.